The 3 T cell receptor beta chains below come from one sample, sequenced in a study of blood T cells in healthy people across ages. A sample-barcoded 5' primer and a J-beta primer mix were used in a second PCR of about 7 to 11 cycles. TCRdb passed the 5' RACE reads through MiXCR, listing each CDR3 protein once. The profile shows about 670,000 distinct CDR3 sequences, over 40% of them singletons. Input material: blood. Receptors originate from an elderly man in good health.

This sequence joins TRBV4-2 and TRBJ2-1; 8 bases match TRBD2. V lost 0 bases and J lost 3; bases outside the gene matches: 1. Germline V gene sequence: CDR1 LGHNA, CDR2 YNFKEQ. The length of the CDR3 is 15 residues. CDR3 sequence reads: CASSQELADYNEQFF. For the CDR3, the DNA is TGTGCCAGCAGCCAAGAACTAGCGGACTACAATGAGCAGTTCTTC.

Only a few counts were recorded for this clonotype. V is TRBV2 and J is TRBJ2-4; 10 positions match TRBD1. The J call is doubtful: the DNA matches TRBJ2-7 better. The germline CDR1 and CDR2 sequences are SNHLY and FYNNEI. The CDR3 extends over 15 amino acids. The CDR3 DNA follows: TGTGCCAGCAGTGAAGCGCAGACAGGGGGCCACGAGCAGTACTTC. This codes for CASSEAQTGGHEQYF.

The chain uses TRBV7-6 and TRBJ2-3; D is unresolved. CDR3 length: 16 residues. CDR1 is SGHVS, CDR2 FNYEAQ, per germline. V was cut by 3 bases and J by 4 bases, with 17 bases left in between. CDR3 sequence: CASSFRAVSFADTQYF. The CDR3, as DNA: TGTGCCAGCAGCTTTAGGGCCGTTAGCTTCGCAGATACGCAGTATTTT.